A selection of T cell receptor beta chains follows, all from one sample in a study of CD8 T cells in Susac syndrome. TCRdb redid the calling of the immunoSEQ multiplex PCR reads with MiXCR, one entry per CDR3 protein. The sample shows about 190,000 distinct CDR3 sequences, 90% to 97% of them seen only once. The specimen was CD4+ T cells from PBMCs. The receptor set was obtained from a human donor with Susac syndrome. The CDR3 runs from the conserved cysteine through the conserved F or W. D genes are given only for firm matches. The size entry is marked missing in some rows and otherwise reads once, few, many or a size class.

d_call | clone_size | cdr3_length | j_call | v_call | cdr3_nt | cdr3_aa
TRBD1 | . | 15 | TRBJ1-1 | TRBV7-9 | TGTGCCAGCAGCTCTCCAGGGGGGGGAAACACTGAAGCTTTCTTT | CASSSPGGGNTEAFF
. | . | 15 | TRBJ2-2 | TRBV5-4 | TGTGCCAGCAGCCAGGACTCAACCAACACCGGGGAGCTGTTTTTT | CASSQDSTNTGELFF
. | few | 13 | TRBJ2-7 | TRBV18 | TGTGCCAGCTCACCGCGTCAGGGATCCGAGCAGTACTTC | CASSPRQGSEQYF
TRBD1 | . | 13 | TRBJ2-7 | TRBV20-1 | TGCAGTGCTAGAGATGGGACAGCCTACGAGCAGTACTTC | CSARDGTAYEQYF
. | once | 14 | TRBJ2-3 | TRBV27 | TGTGCCAGCAGTTTGGAGAGGCGCACAGATACGCAGTATTTT | CASSLERRTDTQYF
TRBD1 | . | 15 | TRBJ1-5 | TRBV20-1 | TGCAGTGCTAGGGGACAGGGCCGGAGTAGTCAGCCCCAGCATTTT | CSARGQGRSSQPQHF
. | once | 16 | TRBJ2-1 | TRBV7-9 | TGTGCCAGCAGCCTAGGGGTAGGGGGTCCCTACAATGAGCAGTTCTTC | CASSLGVGGPYNEQFF
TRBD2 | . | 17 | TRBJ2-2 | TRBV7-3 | TGTGCCAGCAGCTTAAGAGCGGGGGGCTCTAACGACGGGGAGCTGTTTTTT | CASSLRAGGSNDGELFF
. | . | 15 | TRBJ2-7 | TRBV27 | TGTGCCATCCTGCGCGGGCCGACGATTACCTACGAGCAGTACTTC | CAILRGPTITYEQYF
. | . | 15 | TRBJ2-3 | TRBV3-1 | TGTGCCAGCACCTTCGCCGGCCCGAGCACAGATACGCAGTATTTT | CASTFAGPSTDTQYF
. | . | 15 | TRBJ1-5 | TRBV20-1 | TGCAGTGCTGGGGACGGAGGAACTAGCAATCAGCCCCAGCATTTT | CSAGDGGTSNQPQHF
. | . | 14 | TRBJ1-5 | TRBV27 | TGTGCCAGCAGTTTACGGGTCGGGGCTCAGCCCCAGCATTTT | CASSLRVGAQPQHF
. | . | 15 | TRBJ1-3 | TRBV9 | TGTGCCAGCAGCGTCGGGGGGCTAGTTGGGGGCACCATATATTTT | CASSVGGLVGGTIYF
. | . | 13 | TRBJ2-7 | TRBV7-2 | TGTGCCAGCAGCTTAGCAGGAGCCGACGAGCAGTACTTC | CASSLAGADEQYF
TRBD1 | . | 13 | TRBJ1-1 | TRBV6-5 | TGTGCCAGCAGACTTGGACGGGACAGGGAGGCTTTCTTT | CASRLGRDREAFF
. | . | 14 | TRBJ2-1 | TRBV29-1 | TGCAGCGACCCCACTAGCCACCTCTACAATGAGCAGTTCTTC | CSDPTSHLYNEQFF
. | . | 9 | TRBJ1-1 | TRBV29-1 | TGCAGCGTTCCAAGGGAGCTTTTCTTT | CSVPRELFF
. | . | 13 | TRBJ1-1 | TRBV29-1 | TGCAGCGTTGCGGTGGCAGTGAACACTGAAGCTTTCTTT | CSVAVAVNTEAFF
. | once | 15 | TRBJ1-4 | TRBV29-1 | TGCAGCGTTGCGCGGGGGGGCTTGACTAATGAAAAACTGTTTTTT | CSVARGGLTNEKLFF
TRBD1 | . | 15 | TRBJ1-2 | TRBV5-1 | TGCGCCAGCAGCCCCGGGACAGCAAGCTACTATGGCTACACCTTC | CASSPGTASYYGYTF
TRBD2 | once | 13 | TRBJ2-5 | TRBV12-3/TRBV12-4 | TGTGCCAGCAGCGGCGGGGGGGTTGAGACCCAGTACTTC | CASSGGGVETQYF
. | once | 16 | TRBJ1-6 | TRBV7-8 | TGTGCCAGCAGCGTGGGGGGGAGCTCCTATAATTCACCCCTCCACTTT | CASSVGGSSYNSPLHF
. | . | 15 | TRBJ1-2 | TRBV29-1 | TGCAGCGTTGGCGGACTTTCGGGGGTCGGCTATGGCTACACCTTC | CSVGGLSGVGYGYTF
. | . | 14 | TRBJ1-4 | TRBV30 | TGTGCCTGGAGTTTGACAGGAATTAATGAAAAACTGTTTTTT | CAWSLTGINEKLFF
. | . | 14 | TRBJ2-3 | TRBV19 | TGTGCCAGTAGTATCGGCCCCACTAGCGATACGCAGTATTTT | CASSIGPTSDTQYF
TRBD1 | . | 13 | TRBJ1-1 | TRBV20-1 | TGCAGTGCGGAGACAGGGGCCCTCACTGAAGCTTTCTTT | CSAETGALTEAFF
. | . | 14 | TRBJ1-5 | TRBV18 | TGTGCCAGCTCACGCGACACAAATTATCAGCCCCAGCATTTT | CASSRDTNYQPQHF
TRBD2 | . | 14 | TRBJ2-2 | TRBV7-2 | TGTGCCAGCGCCCCGGGGGGGCCGAACGGGGAGCTGTTTTTT | CASAPGGPNGELFF
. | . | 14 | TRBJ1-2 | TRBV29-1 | TGCAGCGTTGTGGCAGAAACGGGGAGCTATGGCTACACCTTC | CSVVAETGSYGYTF